This TCR beta chain was documented in a study of cytomegalovirus exposure and HLA in healthy donors. PCR was performed using 60 Vbeta and 13 Jbeta primers. The assay was immunoSEQ multiplex PCR, and TCRdb's table has in-frame clones only and misses some. The table lists around 180,000 clones, roughly 83% of them singletons, with 1.2% in the top ten. V shed 1 base, J shed 8 bases, and the junction held 2 bases outside the gene matches. The CDR3 sequence is 14 residues long. Germline CDR1 MNHNS, CDR2 SASEGT. The V gene is TRBV6-1, the J gene TRBJ2-1; TRBD2 matches at 10 bases. Sequencing used PBMCs. This receptor was obtained from a boy aged 2 to 10 in good health and CMV-seronegative. CDR3: CASSEGGLAYEQFF. The CDR3, as DNA: TGTGCCAGCAGTGAAGGGGGACTAGCGTATGAGCAGTTCTTC.